This note documents a single TCR beta chain sequence. What it binds is unknown. The data derive from a study of PD-1 blockade in classical Hodgkin lymphoma. The protocol was immunoSEQ multiplex PCR, while the TCRdb copy is restricted to in-frame clones and leaves out a portion. The table shows 95,000 to 100,000 clones, with around 89% occurring only once. Study findings and constraints: Patients who began taking nivolumab under 1 year after ASCT were left out.

The trim removed 1 base at V and 3 bases at J, leaving 9 bases unmatched. The CDR3 has 17 residues. The germline gives CDR1 SGHTA, CDR2 FQGNSA. Each patient experienced a relapse that followed autologous stem cell transplantation, and brentuximab vedotin exposure varied. J is TRBJ2-3 and V is TRBV7-2, with 8 bases identical to TRBD2. Material: peripheral blood mononuclear cells (PBMCs), obtained before the second cycle of nivolumab. The clonotype was recovered from a human donor with classical Hodgkin lymphoma. The CDR3, as DNA: TGTGCCAGCAGCTTAGTTCCGGGAGGGAGTATAACAGATACGCAGTATTTT. As protein: CASSLVPGGSITDTQYF. The full variable domain, its missing parts supplied by reference TRBV7-2 and TRBJ2-3, is GAGVSQSPSNKVTEKGKDVELRCDPISGHTALYWYRQSLGQGLEFLIYFQGNSAPDKSGLPSDRFSAERTGGSVSTLTIQRTQQEDSAVYLCASSLVPGGSITDTQYFGPGTRLTVL.